A single sample gave rise to the 6 T cell receptor beta chains below, sequenced in a study of blood T cell repertoires in COVID-19. Profiled with immunoSEQ multiplex PCR; TCRdb holds only in-frame clones, not every one. The top ten clones hold 3.9% of a sample with some 340,000 clones, approximately 91% of them seen once. Sequencing was done on a sample of PBMCs or T cells enriched from blood (not recorded which). The receptors derive from a woman between 25 and 40 years old who had been exposed to COVID-19.

CDR3 in amino acids: CASSLGGRVTGNTIYF. DNA of the CDR3: TGTGCCAGCAGCTTGGGGGGCAGGGTGACTGGAAACACCATATATTTT. V usage is TRBV5-5 and J usage is TRBJ1-3; perhaps TRBD1 as D (5 bases). Trimming removed 0 bases from V and 2 bases from J, with 12 bases in between. Germline lookup yields CDR1 SGHKS and CDR2 YYEKEE (reference sequence). This CDR3 has 16 amino acids.

The chain has TRBV2 and TRBJ1-1; 10 bases fit TRBD1. The CDR3 spans 13 residues. Trimming removed 5 bases from V and 4 bases from J; junction bases left unmatched: 1. CDR1 is SNHLY, CDR2 FYNNEI, per germline. CDR3 bases: TGTGCCAGCAGTTGGACAGGGGGCACTGAAGCTTTCTTT. Translating gives CASSWTGGTEAFF.

The chain employs TRBV7-9 and TRBJ1-1, with unresolved D. The CDR3 loop spans 15 amino acids. V was clipped by 0 bases and J by 1 base, with 9 bases between them. Germline-derived CDR1 and CDR2 are SEHNR and FQNEAQ (reference sequence). CDR3 sequence: CASSLAGGGNTEAFF. CDR3 sequence (DNA): TGTGCCAGCAGCTTAGCGGGAGGAGGGAACACTGAAGCTTTCTTT.

The rearrangement uses TRBV9 and TRBJ2-5; D might be TRBD1 (5 bases). The germline V gene has CDR1 SGDLS and CDR2 YYNGEE. The V and J ends lost 3 bases and 1 base respectively, with 7 bases between them. The CDR3 is made up of 13 amino acids. The CDR3, as DNA: TGTGCCAGCAGCGAAGGGGCCCAAGAGACCCAGTACTTC. It specifies CASSEGAQETQYF.

The chain's CDR3 is CASSPPPAGHFNQPQHF. CDR3 coding DNA: TGTGCCAGCTCACCACCGCCCGCAGGGCATTTCAATCAGCCCCAGCATTTT. The chain carries TRBV18 and TRBJ1-5, with D perhaps TRBD1 (5 bases). V shed 0 bases and J shed 3 bases, with 15 bases lying between them. This CDR3 has 17 residues. The germline gives CDR1 KGHSH, CDR2 LQKENI.

The genes are TRBV4-2 and TRBJ1-2, with 10 bases matching TRBD1. The V gene's germline CDR1 is LGHNA and CDR2 YNFKEQ. The trim removed 4 bases at V and 3 bases at J, leaving 23 bases unmatched. The CDR3 contains 21 residues. The CDR3 here is CASSPEGSDGTGEGPYYGYTF. Written as DNA, the CDR3 is TGTGCCAGCAGCCCTGAAGGGTCCGACGGGACAGGGGAAGGCCCTTACTATGGCTACACCTTC.